A single sample is the source of the 28 T cell receptor beta chains below, sequenced in a study of shared clonotypes between healthy human individuals. Here immunoSEQ multiplex PCR was the method, and the copy in TCRdb shows in-frame clones only, minus some. The sample holds more than 400,000 clones, approximately 78% seen once. The sequencing sample was made of PBMCs. These receptor sequences come from a woman in her 40s in good health. Some clones in this sample may be carry-over from other donors' samples.

This clone was found a few times. Other DNA sequences in this sample translate to the same CDR3. This chain links TRBV9 with TRBJ2-5, with a weak D call TRBD1 (6 bases). Germline loops: CDR1 SGDLS, CDR2 YYNGEE. Trimming left V 2 bases short and J 1 base short, with 9 bases between. This CDR3 is 14 amino acids long. CDR3 loop: CASSVGQIQETQYF. The CDR3 DNA reads TGTGCCAGCAGCGTCGGACAGATCCAAGAGACCCAGTACTTC.

The CDR3 sequence is CASSLAGEDTIYF. In DNA, the CDR3 is TGCGCCAGCAGCTTGGCCGGGGAGGACACCATATATTTT. The chain combines TRBV5-1 with TRBJ1-3; D gene uncertain. V was trimmed by 0 bases and J by 8 bases, leaving 9 bases between them. The CDR3 runs to 13 residues. Germline V gene data show CDR1 as SGHRS and CDR2 as YFSETQ.

The chain links TRBV5-4 to TRBJ2-3, with a weak D call TRBD1 (5 bases). Germline values: CDR1 SGHNT, CDR2 YYREEE (reference sequence). Trimming left V 6 bases short and J 0 bases short, with 17 bases between. The CDR3 sequence is 16 residues long. The CDR3 spells CASTSSKKGSTDTQYF. In nucleotides, the CDR3 is TGTGCCAGCACCTCATCCAAGAAGGGGAGCACAGATACGCAGTATTTT.

As for this clone: With a far larger clone one base away, a read error is the likely cause. The identical CDR3 is also encoded by other nucleotide sequences in the sample. V is TRBV11-1 and J is TRBJ2-7; D possibly uses TRBD1 or TRBD2 (5 bases each). CDR1 SGHAT and CDR2 FQDESV come from the germline V gene (reference sequence). The CDR3 loop spans 13 amino acids. V lost 1 base and J 7 bases, leaving 11 bases between the germline ends. DNA for the CDR3: TGTGCCAGCAGCTTAGGAGGGGTTAGTGAGCAGTACTTC. It encodes CASSLGGVSEQYF.

The genes are TRBV4-2 and TRBJ2-1, with 7 bases lining up with TRBD2. This CDR3 is built from 14 residues. Germline lookup yields CDR1 LGHNA and CDR2 YNFKEQ. The J segment lost 9 bases and the V segment lost 0 bases, leaving 5 bases of the junction unmatched. The CDR3, as DNA: TGTGCCAGCAGCCAAGACGGGCGGGAGACTGAGCAGTTCTTC. Amino acids: CASSQDGRETEQFF.

The gene calls are TRBV5-6 and TRBJ1-5, with D uncertain. The CDR3 is made up of 14 amino acids. The ends were cut back, 3 bases at V and 9 bases at J, with 16 bases in the middle. Germline values: CDR1 SGHDT, CDR2 YYEEEE. CDR3 protein: CASSSGPLDRPQHF. CDR3 nucleotide sequence: TGTGCCAGCAGCTCGGGCCCGCTTGATCGGCCCCAGCATTTT. Filled out from reference TRBV5-6 and TRBJ1-5, the complete variable domain reads DAGVTQSPTHLIKTRGQQVTLRCSPKSGHDTVSWYQQALGQGPQFIFQYYEEEERQRGNFPDRFSGHQFPNYSSELNVNALLLGDSALYLCASSSGPLDRPQHFGDGTRLSIL.

The chain joins TRBV7-2 to TRBJ1-2; D perhaps matches TRBD1 (5 bases). In germline, CDR1 is SGHTA, CDR2 FQGNSA. V was shortened by 4 bases and J by 7 bases, with 7 bases between the two germline ends. The CDR3 covers 11 residues. DNA for the CDR3: TGTGCCAGCAGCTCGGGGGGTGGCTACACCTTC. Protein product: CASSSGGGYTF. The variable domain in full, completed from reference TRBV7-2 and TRBJ1-2, reads GAGVSQSPSNKVTEKGKDVELRCDPISGHTALYWYRQSLGQGLEFLIYFQGNSAPDKSGLPSDRFSAERTGGSVSTLTIQRTQQEDSAVYLCASSSGGGYTFGSGTRLTVV.

This chain connects TRBV19 to TRBJ2-3, with a weak D call TRBD2 (5 bases). The ends were cut back, 1 base at V and 3 bases at J, with 5 bases in the middle. Germline CDR1 reads LNHDA; CDR2 reads SQIVND (reference sequence). The length of the CDR3 is 13 residues. For the CDR3, the DNA is TGTGCCAGTAGTATAGCGGGGACAGATACGCAGTATTTT. It is translated as CASSIAGTDTQYF.

This clone was counted a single time. This chain joins TRBV7-9 and TRBJ2-1; 14 bases fit TRBD2. J gave up 7 bases and V 4 bases, and 6 bases lay outside the gene matches. The CDR3 loop spans 16 amino acids. Germline V CDR1 and CDR2: SEHNR, FQNEAQ (reference sequence). The CDR3 DNA reads TGTGCCAGCAGCTCCTTGACTAGCGGGAGGGGAAATGAGCAGTTCTTC. Protein: CASSSLTSGRGNEQFF.

This rearrangement joins TRBV5-6 to TRBJ2-7; D is perhaps TRBD1 (6 bases). Trimming took 4 bases from V and 1 from J, leaving 12 bases between them. CDR1 and CDR2 (germline): SGHDT, YYEEEE. This CDR3 spans 14 amino acids. The CDR3 protein is CASSPDSPSYEQYF. CDR3 nucleotides: TGTGCCAGCAGCCCGGACAGTCCGTCCTACGAGCAGTACTTC. The entire variable domain, with the rest obtained from reference TRBV5-6 and TRBJ2-7, is as follows: DAGVTQSPTHLIKTRGQQVTLRCSPKSGHDTVSWYQQALGQGPQFIFQYYEEEERQRGNFPDRFSGHQFPNYSSELNVNALLLGDSALYLCASSPDSPSYEQYFGPGTRLTVT.

This chain uses TRBV25-1 with TRBJ2-5; D unclear. This CDR3 is 13 amino acids long. Germline CDR1 reads MGHDK; CDR2 reads SYGVNS. The V gene lost 6 bases and the J gene lost 2 bases, with 10 bases spanning the gap. The DNA for the CDR3 is TGTGCCAGCAGGGGCCTCAGTCAAGAGACCCAGTACTTC. It codes for CASRGLSQETQYF. The full variable domain, its missing parts supplied by reference TRBV25-1 and TRBJ2-5, is EADIYQTPRYLVIGTGKKITLECSQTMGHDKMYWYQQDPGMELHLIHYSYGVNSTEKGDLSSESTVSRIRTEHFPLTLESARPSHTSQYLCASRGLSQETQYFGPGTRLLVL.

This clone was seen only once. The chain has TRBV6-5 and TRBJ1-2, with D possibly TRBD1 on 5 matching bases. From germline, CDR1 is MNHEY and CDR2 SVGAGI. This CDR3 contains 12 residues. Trimming took off 6 bases at V and 3 bases at J, with 8 bases between the two ends. In DNA, the CDR3 is TGTGCCAGCAGCCCCAGGGACTATGGCTACACCTTC. Residues: CASSPRDYGYTF.

The gene calls are TRBV13 and TRBJ2-5; no clear D gene. The CDR3 covers 16 residues. Deletions cut 5 bases from V and 0 bases from J, with 16 bases between. Germline V gene data show CDR1 as PRHDT and CDR2 as FYEKMQ (reference sequence). Here the CDR3 reads CASSKIPDRDQETQYF. Here the CDR3 DNA reads TGTGCCAGCAGCAAAATCCCGGACCGGGACCAAGAGACCCAGTACTTC.

V is TRBV7-9 and J is TRBJ2-7, with a possible D match to TRBD1 (7 bases). Trimming took 5 bases from V and 3 from J, leaving 14 bases between them. The CDR3 is 14 amino acids. Germline V gene data show CDR1 as SEHNR and CDR2 as FQNEAQ (reference sequence). CDR3 in amino acids: CASSTPGGNYEQYF. DNA of the CDR3: TGTGCCAGCAGCACCCCAGGGGGGAACTACGAGCAGTACTTC.

The V and J genes are TRBV5-6 and TRBJ2-3; D uncertain. The CDR3 is 12 amino acids. CDR1 and CDR2 from the germline V gene are SGHDT and YYEEEE. V lost 0 bases, J lost 6 bases, and 5 bases lay in between. The CDR3 sequence: CASSLGRDTQYF. In nucleotides, the CDR3 is TGTGCCAGCAGCTTGGGTCGCGATACGCAGTATTTT.

This clone was recorded once. The gene calls are TRBV5-1 and TRBJ2-3; a weak D match, TRBD2 (5 bases). Trimming shortened V by 0 bases and J by 0 bases, and 14 bases separated the two germline ends. CDR1 and CDR2 (germline): SGHRS, YFSETQ. The CDR3 has 17 amino acids. For the CDR3, the DNA is TGCGCCAGCAGCTTGGGTCCCAGAACGGGGAGCACAGATACGCAGTATTTT. Its translation is CASSLGPRTGSTDTQYF.

The J gene is TRBJ1-5, the V gene TRBV28; 7 bases fit TRBD1. Per the germline V gene, CDR1 is MDHEN and CDR2 is SYDVKM. This CDR3 spans 15 amino acids. With 5 bases clipped from V and 7 bases from J, the junction kept 11 bases outside the gene matches. As DNA, the CDR3 is TGTGCCAGCAGTCTCCTACAGGGGATTGGGCAGCCCCAGCATTTT. This gives the protein CASSLLQGIGQPQHF.

V usage is TRBV5-1 and J usage is TRBJ2-7, with a possible D match to TRBD1 (5 bases). CDR1 and CDR2 (germline): SGHRS, YFSETQ. Trimming took 3 bases from V and 2 from J, leaving 12 bases between them. The length of the CDR3 is 14 residues. The CDR3 region is CASSSTATPYEQYF. For the CDR3, the DNA is TGCGCCAGCAGCTCGACAGCGACCCCCTACGAGCAGTACTTC.

This chain connects TRBV21-1 to TRBJ2-2; TRBD1 reflects the table's D call only, with no check against the DNA. TRBV21-1 is tagged as a pseudogene. The CDR3 sequence is 15 residues long. CDR3 in amino acids: CASSKVTTNTGELFF. The CDR3 coding sequence is TGTGCCAGCAGCAAAGTGACAACGAACACCGGGGAGCTGTTTTTT.

The rearrangement uses TRBV19 and TRBJ2-7; 8 bases map to TRBD1. Germline values: CDR1 LNHDA, CDR2 SQIVND (reference sequence). Trimming cost V 7 bases and J 0 bases; bases outside gene matches: 5. CDR3 size: 14 residues. CDR3 amino acids: CASKRTGNSYEQYF. In DNA form, the CDR3 reads TGTGCCAGTAAGCGGACAGGGAACTCCTACGAGCAGTACTTC.

J is TRBJ2-3 and V is TRBV4-1; D is uncertain. V lost 0 bases and J 0 bases, leaving 16 bases between the germline ends. Germline CDR1 and CDR2: MGHRA and YSYEKL. This CDR3 has 18 amino acids. CDR3 nucleotide sequence: TGCGCCAGCAGCCAAGACTCCGCCAGTCCACTCAGCACAGATACGCAGTATTTT. Amino acid sequence: CASSQDSASPLSTDTQYF.

The rearrangement uses TRBV18 and TRBJ2-7; D perhaps matches TRBD2 (5 bases). V was clipped by 3 bases and J by 0 bases, with 12 bases between them. The CDR3 spans 15 residues. From germline, CDR1 is KGHSH and CDR2 LQKENI. CDR3 sequence (DNA): TGTGCCAGCTCACCCGGGATTGCCCACTCCTACGAGCAGTACTTC. The encoded protein is CASSPGIAHSYEQYF.

The V call is TRBV18, the J call TRBJ2-7; 8 nucleotides agree with TRBD1. Per the germline V gene, CDR1 is KGHSH and CDR2 is LQKENI. The CDR3 covers 14 residues. Unmatched junction bases numbered 5, after V lost 3 bases and J lost 4 bases. CDR3 in amino acids: CASSPETGEYEQYF. The CDR3 nucleotides are TGTGCCAGCTCACCGGAGACAGGGGAGTACGAGCAGTACTTC.

The chain carries TRBV28 and TRBJ2-1; 8 bases line up with TRBD2. The CDR3 loop spans 15 amino acids. J gave up 2 bases and V 3 bases, and 3 bases lay outside the gene matches. Germline CDR1 and CDR2: MDHEN and SYDVKM. The CDR3 DNA sequence: TGTGCCAGCAGTTTGGCGGGAGGAACCTACAATGAGCAGTTCTTC. The encoded protein is CASSLAGGTYNEQFF.

This clone has only one observation. A clone one base away is much larger, so this may be a read error. This chain joins TRBV5-8 and TRBJ1-5; tentative D call: TRBD1 (5 bases). V lost 6 bases to trimming and J lost 0 bases, with 13 bases between them. CDR1 and CDR2 (germline): SGHTS, YDEGEE. The CDR3 covers 15 residues. This CDR3 is CASTLTAYSNQPQHF. The CDR3 bases are TGTGCCAGCACCCTGACAGCCTATAGCAATCAGCCCCAGCATTTT.

V gene TRBV18 combines with J gene TRBJ2-1; 15 bases fit TRBD2. The V gene end was trimmed by 8 bases and the J gene end by 8 bases; junction bases not matched to a gene: 4. Germline V gene sequence: CDR1 KGHSH, CDR2 LQKENI. There are 14 residues in the CDR3. The CDR3 loop reads CASQGLAGGDEQFF. The CDR3 coding sequence is TGTGCCAGCCAGGGACTAGCGGGAGGAGATGAGCAGTTCTTC. The whole variable domain, remainder taken from reference TRBV18 and TRBJ2-1, is NAGVMQNPRHLVRRRGQEARLRCSPMKGHSHVYWYRQLPEEGLKFMVYLQKENIIDESGMPKERFSAEFPKEGPSILRIQQVVRGDSAAYFCASQGLAGGDEQFFGPGTRLTVL.

The rearrangement uses TRBV4-1 and TRBJ1-3; D gene unclear. The CDR3 spans 14 residues. The germline CDR1 and CDR2 sequences are MGHRA and YSYEKL. V lost 2 bases and J lost 0, with 5 bases in between. CDR3 sequence reads: CASSQINSGNTIYF. CDR3 coding DNA: TGCGCCAGCAGCCAAATCAACTCTGGAAACACCATATATTTT.

The chain links TRBV28 to TRBJ2-2; weak D call: TRBD1 (7 bases). The CDR3 runs to 16 residues. Germline V lookup: CDR1 MDHEN, CDR2 SYDVKM. The germline V and J ends were trimmed by 2 bases and 7 bases, with 17 bases remaining between them. The CDR3 region is CASSLPSRGADGELFF. The CDR3 DNA reads TGTGCCAGCAGTTTACCCTCCAGGGGGGCCGACGGGGAGCTGTTTTTT.